This passage covers 14 T cell receptor beta chains from one sample sequenced in a study of blood T cell repertoires in COVID-19. The protocol was immunoSEQ multiplex PCR, while the TCRdb copy is restricted to in-frame clones and leaves out a portion. This sample carries hundreds of thousands of clones, 88% of them seen once, and the ten largest clones take roughly 4%. The sequenced material came from peripheral blood. The receptors shown here come from a woman in her 50s with active or convalescent COVID-19.

The chain joins TRBV10-3 to TRBJ2-1; TRBD1 matches 8 bases. The germline V gene encodes CDR1 ENHRY and CDR2 SYGVKD. This CDR3 has 15 residues. V lost 2 bases and J lost 5; bases outside the gene matches: 5. The chain's CDR3 is CAISEGTGRNNEQFF. In DNA form, the CDR3 reads TGTGCCATCAGTGAGGGGACAGGTAGAAACAATGAGCAGTTCTTC.

This chain uses TRBV9 with TRBJ2-6; D is undetermined. The CDR3 is made up of 17 amino acids. CDR1 and CDR2 from the germline V gene are SGDLS and YYNGEE. Trimming shortened V by 0 bases and J by 3 bases, and 13 bases separated the two germline ends. This CDR3 reads CASSVATTNSGANVLTF. The CDR3 nucleotides are TGTGCCAGCAGCGTAGCTACGACAAACAGTGGGGCCAACGTCCTGACTTTC.

The rearrangement uses TRBV6-5 and TRBJ2-3; 10 positions match TRBD2. The germline V gene has CDR1 MNHEY and CDR2 SVGAGI. The CDR3 consists of 14 residues. The ends lost 6 bases at V and 8 bases at J; junction bases unmatched: 8. CDR3 DNA sequence: TGTGCCAGCAGAGTCTATTTAGCGGGAGGTACGCAGTATTTT. It yields the protein CASRVYLAGGTQYF.

This chain joins TRBV5-3 and TRBJ2-7, with TRBD2 matching over 11 bases. TRBV5-3 is assigned to the ORF class and has an uncertain function. The J segment lost 4 bases and the V segment lost 3 bases, leaving 18 bases of the junction unmatched. CDR3 length: 19 amino acids. CDR3 nucleotide sequence: TGTGCCAGAAGCTCATTTACGAGGGAAATAGCGGGGGGGCCATACGAGCAGTACTTC. Translated: CARSSFTREIAGGPYEQYF.

Details on this clone: Other DNA sequences in the sample encode the same CDR3. The genes are TRBV5-5 and TRBJ1-3; 7 nucleotides align to TRBD1. CDR3 length: 15 residues. V was clipped by 0 bases and J by 3 bases; unmatched bases: 3. The germline V gene encodes CDR1 SGHKS and CDR2 YYEKEE (reference sequence). The CDR3 DNA reads TGTGCCAGCAGCTTGGCAGGGGGTAGTGGAAACACCATATATTTT. Amino acids: CASSLAGGSGNTIYF.

The chain joins TRBV25-1 to TRBJ2-7; D not resolved. Germline V gives CDR1 MGHDK, CDR2 SYGVNS. CDR3 length: 14 amino acids. Trimming cost V 2 bases and J 5 bases, with 13 bases left between them. The CDR3 sequence is CASSEVSALDEQYF. The CDR3 DNA follows: TGTGCCAGCAGTGAAGTAAGCGCCCTGGACGAGCAGTACTTC.

The V and J genes are TRBV19 and TRBJ1-5; 7 bases line up with TRBD1. Germline assignment: CDR1 LNHDA and CDR2 SQIVND (reference sequence). The CDR3 length is 17 residues. J lost 2 bases, V lost 4 bases, and 11 bases had no gene match. CDR3: CASSKYVDRARNQPQHF. The CDR3 nucleotides read TGTGCCAGTAGTAAATACGTAGACAGGGCCCGCAATCAGCCCCAGCATTTT.

This clone was found once. The CDR3 spells CAWSGGAYPEAFF. DNA for the CDR3: TGTGCCTGGAGTGGAGGAGCCTACCCTGAAGCTTTCTTT. The rearrangement joins TRBV30 to TRBJ1-1, with D unresolved. The CDR3 consists of 13 residues. CDR1 and CDR2 (germline): GTSNPN, SVGIG (reference sequence). Trimming cost V 1 base and J 6 bases, with 12 bases left between them. The variable domain in full, with the rest retrieved from reference TRBV30 and TRBJ1-1, is SQTIHQWPATLVQPVGSPLSLECTVEGTSNPNLYWYRQAAGRGLQLLFYSVGIGQISSEVPQNLSASRPQDRQFILSSKKLLLSDSGFYLCAWSGGAYPEAFFGQGTRLTVV.

J is TRBJ2-3 and V is TRBV27, with D perhaps matching TRBD2 (6 bases). CDR3 length equals 15 residues. Between the trimmed V and J ends, which lost 7 bases and 3 bases, there was a span of 17 bases. Per the germline V gene, CDR1 is MNHEY and CDR2 is SMNVEV (reference sequence). CDR3: CASNKEGQKTDTQYF. The CDR3 DNA reads TGTGCCAGCAATAAGGAGGGCCAAAAGACAGATACGCAGTATTTT.

This chain links TRBV6-2 or TRBV6-3 with TRBJ2-5; TRBD2 agrees at 7 bases. The V gene's germline CDR1 is MNHEY and CDR2 SVGEGT. The CDR3 consists of 16 residues. V was pared by 0 bases and J by 2 bases, with 6 bases of the junction left unmatched. CDR3 DNA sequence: TGTGCCAGCAGTTACTCGAGCGGGGCCGGTCAAGAGACCCAGTACTTC. Protein product: CASSYSSGAGQETQYF.

The genes are TRBV5-1 and TRBJ2-2; maybe TRBD1 (5 bases). This CDR3 contains 16 residues. The V gene's germline CDR1 is SGHRS and CDR2 YFSETQ. V was pared by 3 bases and J by 6 bases, with 18 bases between. CDR3 protein: CASSSAPKGLSGELFF. In nucleotides, the CDR3 is TGCGCCAGCAGCTCGGCGCCGAAGGGGTTGTCCGGGGAGCTGTTTTTT.

V gene TRBV18 combines with J gene TRBJ1-1; D not certain. CDR1 is KGHSH, CDR2 LQKENI, per germline. This CDR3 spans 14 amino acids. V was cut by 5 bases and J by 0 bases, with 10 bases left in between. CDR3 DNA sequence: TGTGCCAGCTCAAGACAACCGGTGAACACTGAAGCTTTCTTT. This codes for CASSRQPVNTEAFF.

The chain combines TRBV30 with TRBJ1-4; D might be TRBD1 (5 bases). The CDR3 is 14 residues long. The V end was cut by 3 bases, the J end by 4 bases, with 12 bases between. The germline CDR1 and CDR2 sequences are GTSNPN and SVGIG (reference sequence). In DNA, the CDR3 is TGTGCCTGGAGCTTTGACAGCCTTAATGAAAAACTGTTTTTT. It specifies CAWSFDSLNEKLFF.

The chain combines TRBV19 with TRBJ2-2, with D tentatively TRBD1 (5 bases). Germline CDR1 and CDR2: LNHDA and SQIVND (reference sequence). V lost 1 base, J lost 5 bases, and 14 bases lay in between. This CDR3 contains 16 residues. CDR3 DNA: TGTGCCAGTAGTATAGCCCCTAAGGGGCAGACCGGGGAGCTGTTTTTT. Translation: CASSIAPKGQTGELFF.